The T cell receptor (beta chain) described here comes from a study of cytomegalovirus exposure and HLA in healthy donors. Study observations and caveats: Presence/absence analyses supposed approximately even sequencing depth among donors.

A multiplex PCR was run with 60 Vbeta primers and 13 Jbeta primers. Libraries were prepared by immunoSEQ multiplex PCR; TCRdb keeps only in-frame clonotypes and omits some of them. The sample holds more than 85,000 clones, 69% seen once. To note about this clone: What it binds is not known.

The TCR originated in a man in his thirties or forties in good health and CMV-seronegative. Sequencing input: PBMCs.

The CDR3 protein is CASSMRTSGRRDEQFF. The CDR3 region has the DNA TGTGCCAGCAGCATGAGGACTAGCGGGAGGAGGGATGAGCAGTTCTTC. The chain joins TRBV11-3 to TRBJ2-1; 14 bases agree with TRBD2. V lost 5 bases and J lost 8; bases outside the gene matches: 8. CDR1 SGHNT and CDR2 YENEEA come from the germline V gene. The length of the CDR3 is 16 residues.